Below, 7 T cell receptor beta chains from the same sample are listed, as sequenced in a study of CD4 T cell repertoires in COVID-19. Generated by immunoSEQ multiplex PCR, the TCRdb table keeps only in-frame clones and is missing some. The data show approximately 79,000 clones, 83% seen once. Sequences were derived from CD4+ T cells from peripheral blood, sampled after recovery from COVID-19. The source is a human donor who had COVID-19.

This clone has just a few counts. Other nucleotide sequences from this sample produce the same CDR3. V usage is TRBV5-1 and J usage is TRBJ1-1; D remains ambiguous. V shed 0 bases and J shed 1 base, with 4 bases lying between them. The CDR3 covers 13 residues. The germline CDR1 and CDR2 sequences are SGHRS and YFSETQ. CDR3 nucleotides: TGCGCCAGCAGCTTGGTCCCGAACACTGAAGCTTTCTTT. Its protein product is CASSLVPNTEAFF.

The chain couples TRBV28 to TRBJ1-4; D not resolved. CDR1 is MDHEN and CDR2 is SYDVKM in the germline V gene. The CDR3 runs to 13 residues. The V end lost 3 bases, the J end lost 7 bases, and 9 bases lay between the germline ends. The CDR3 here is CASSFGSGEKLFF. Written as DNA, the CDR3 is TGTGCCAGCAGTTTTGGGTCGGGTGAAAAACTGTTTTTT.

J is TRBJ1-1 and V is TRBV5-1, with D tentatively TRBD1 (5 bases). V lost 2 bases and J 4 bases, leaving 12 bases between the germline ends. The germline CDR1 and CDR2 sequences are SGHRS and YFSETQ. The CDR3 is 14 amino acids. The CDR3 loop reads CASSFQGGGTEAFF. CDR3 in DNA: TGCGCCAGCAGCTTCCAGGGAGGTGGCACTGAAGCTTTCTTT.

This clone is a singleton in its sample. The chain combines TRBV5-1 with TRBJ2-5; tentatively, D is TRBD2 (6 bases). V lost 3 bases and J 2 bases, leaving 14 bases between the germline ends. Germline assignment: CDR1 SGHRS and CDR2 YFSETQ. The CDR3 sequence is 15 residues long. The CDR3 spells CASSSSAGRQETQYF. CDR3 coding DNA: TGCGCCAGCAGCTCTTCGGCGGGGCGACAAGAGACCCAGTACTTC. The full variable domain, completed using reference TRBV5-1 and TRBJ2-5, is KAGVTQTPRYLIKTRGQQVTLSCSPISGHRSVSWYQQTPGQGLQFLFEYFSETQRNKGNFPGRFSGRQFSNSRSEMNVSTLELGDSALYLCASSSSAGRQETQYFGPGTRLLVL.

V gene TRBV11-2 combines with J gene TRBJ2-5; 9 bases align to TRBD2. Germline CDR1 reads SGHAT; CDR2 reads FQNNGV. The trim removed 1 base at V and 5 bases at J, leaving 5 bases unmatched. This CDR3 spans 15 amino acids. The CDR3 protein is CASSLVGTSWETQYF. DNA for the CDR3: TGTGCCAGCAGCTTAGTTGGGACTAGCTGGGAGACCCAGTACTTC.

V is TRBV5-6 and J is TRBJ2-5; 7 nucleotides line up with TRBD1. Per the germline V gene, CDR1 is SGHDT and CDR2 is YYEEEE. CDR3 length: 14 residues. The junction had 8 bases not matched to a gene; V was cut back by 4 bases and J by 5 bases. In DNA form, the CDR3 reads TGTGCCAGCAGCCGGTACGGACAGGCGGAGACCCAGTACTTC. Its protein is CASSRYGQAETQYF. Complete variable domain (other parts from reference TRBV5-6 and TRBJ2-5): DAGVTQSPTHLIKTRGQQVTLRCSPKSGHDTVSWYQQALGQGPQFIFQYYEEEERQRGNFPDRFSGHQFPNYSSELNVNALLLGDSALYLCASSRYGQAETQYFGPGTRLLVL.

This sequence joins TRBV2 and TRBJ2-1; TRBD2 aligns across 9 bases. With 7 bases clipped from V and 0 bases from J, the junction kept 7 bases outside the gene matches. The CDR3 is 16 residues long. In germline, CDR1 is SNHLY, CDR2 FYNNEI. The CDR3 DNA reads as TGTGCCAGCACACGCGGGAGGGCCAGCTCCTACAATGAGCAGTTCTTC. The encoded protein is CASTRGRASSYNEQFF. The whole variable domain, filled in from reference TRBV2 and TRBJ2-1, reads EPEVTQTPSHQVTQMGQEVILRCVPISNHLYFYWYRQILGQKVEFLVSFYNNEISEKSEIFDDQFSVERPDGSNFTLKIRSTKLEDSAMYFCASTRGRASSYNEQFFGPGTRLTVL.